These T cell receptor beta chains were read from a single sample in a study of Graves' ophthalmopathy and Graves' hyperthyroidism. TCRdb re-derived calls from the multiplex PCR reads in MiXCR, one entry per CDR3 protein. The repertoire holds 400,000 to 450,000 distinct CDR3 sequences, with 20% to 25% as singletons. Material for sequencing was peripheral blood. The receptors stem from a woman aged 18 to 35 with stable Graves' hyperthyroidism. Each CDR3 is given with its conserved first and last residue. The D gene is left open where the match is weak. A row's size may be missing; if present it is once, few, many or a size class.

clone_size j_call v_call d_call cdr3_nt cdr3_aa
many TRBJ2-7 TRBV9 TRBD2 TGTGCCAGCAGCGTAGGGCTAGCGGGCTCCCTGGCCGAGCAGTACTTC CASSVGLAGSLAEQYF
many TRBJ2-7 TRBV6-4 TRBD1 TGTGCCAGCAGTTACCGGGACAGGGTGTACGAGCAGTACTTC CASSYRDRVYEQYF
many TRBJ2-7 TRBV9 TRBD2 TGTGCCAGCAGCCCCTGGGCTGCGGGAGGCGAGCAGTACTTC CASSPWAAGGEQYF
. TRBJ2-7 TRBV29-1 TRBD2 TGCAGCGTTGAATACGGGACGGGAGGCTACGAGCAGTACTTC CSVEYGTGGYEQYF
many TRBJ2-5 TRBV10-3 . TGTGCCAAAAAGGACCAAGAGACCCAGTACTTC CAKKDQETQYF
many TRBJ1-2 TRBV2 . TGTGCCAGCAGTGAAGGGGGCGGGTGGTATGGCTACACCTTC CASSEGGGWYGYTF
. TRBJ1-2 TRBV6-5 . TGTGCCAGCAGTTACTCCTGGGCCTTTGGCTACACCTTC CASSYSWAFGYTF
many TRBJ1-3 TRBV19 . TGTGCCAGTAGTATCCTGGCGAACTCTGGAAACACCATATATTTT CASSILANSGNTIYF
. TRBJ2-2 TRBV6-5 . TGTGCCAGCAGTTTTTTTCCGGGACAAGACACCGGGGAGCTGTTTTTT CASSFFPGQDTGELFF
many TRBJ1-2 TRBV30 . TGTGCCTGGAAAGGTGGATATGGCTACACCTTC CAWKGGYGYTF
. TRBJ1-2 TRBV29-1 . TGCAGCGTTGTCGGGGTGGGTGGCTACACCTTC CSVVGVGGYTF
. TRBJ1-2 TRBV6-1 TRBD1 TGTGCCAGCAACGGAAGGGGACAGGATAACTATGGCTACACCTTC CASNGRGQDNYGYTF
few TRBJ2-7 TRBV6-1 . TGTGCCAGCGCCCTGGGGCGAGTCGACGAGCAGTACTTC CASALGRVDEQYF
many TRBJ2-5 TRBV30 . TGTGCCTGGAGTGTCCACAGGGAGACCCAGTACTTC CAWSVHRETQYF
few TRBJ2-7 TRBV5-1 . TGCGCCAGCAGCTCGAACACAGCCTACGAGCAGTACTTC CASSSNTAYEQYF
many TRBJ2-7 TRBV6-1 TRBD1 TGTGCCAGCAGTGAATATTTGACAGGGTCCTACGAGCAGTACTTC CASSEYLTGSYEQYF
many TRBJ1-2 TRBV10-2 . TGCGCCAGCAGTGAGGGGACGGACTACACCTTC CASSEGTDYTF
. TRBJ1-1 TRBV12-3/TRBV12-4 . TGTGCCAGCAGTTCTCTCGACGGGACTGAAGCTTTCTTT CASSSLDGTEAFF
. TRBJ2-2 TRBV7-9 . TGTGCCAGCAGCTTTATTAGGAACACCGGGGAGCTGTTTTTT CASSFIRNTGELFF
many TRBJ1-5 TRBV24-1 . TGTGCCACCAGTGACCGATCGGCCAGGGACCCCAATCAGCCCCAGCATTTT CATSDRSARDPNQPQHF
many TRBJ1-5 TRBV12-3/TRBV12-4 . TGTGCCAGCAGTTTACGTGGGTACAGCAATCAGCCCCAGCATTTT CASSLRGYSNQPQHF
few TRBJ1-1 TRBV3-1 . TGTGCCAGCAGCCAATGGGGAAAGAACACTGAAGCTTTCTTT CASSQWGKNTEAFF
many TRBJ1-6 TRBV7-3 . TGTGCCAGCAGCTATCCATTACGCAGGGCTTTTGATAATTCACCCCTCCACTTT CASSYPLRRAFDNSPLHF
many TRBJ2-2 TRBV20-1 . TGCAGTGCTAGCGCAGACCTCTCGAACACCGGGGAGCTGTTTTTT CSASADLSNTGELFF
many TRBJ2-5 TRBV9 . TGTGCCAGCAGCGCTCGCCGAGGCCAAGAGACCCAGTACTTC CASSARRGQETQYF
many TRBJ1-2 TRBV29-1 . TGCAGCGTTGTGGCCGGGCCCGTCTATGGCTACACCTTC CSVVAGPVYGYTF
many TRBJ1-5 TRBV6-1 TRBD1 TGTGCCAGCACCGCAGGGGGCGTTTCGAATCAGCCCCAGCATTTT CASTAGGVSNQPQHF
many TRBJ2-5 TRBV28 TRBD1 TGTGCCAGTGGACAGGGAACCGAGACCCAGTACTTC CASGQGTETQYF
many TRBJ2-7 TRBV15 . TGTGCCACCAGCAGAGATATCGTAGTTAACGAGCAGTACTTC CATSRDIVVNEQYF
many TRBJ2-5 TRBV18 TRBD2 TGTGCCAGCTCATCGACGACTAGCGTAAAGACCCAGTACTTC CASSSTTSVKTQYF
many TRBJ1-5 TRBV5-6 TRBD1 TGTGCCAGCAGCCTCGGACAGGCGGGCTCTCAGCCCCAGCATTTT CASSLGQAGSQPQHF
. TRBJ1-1 TRBV11-1 . TGTGCCAGCAGCCCCGAGCCCGGGAACACTGAAGCTTTCTTT CASSPEPGNTEAFF
many TRBJ2-7 TRBV6-2/TRBV6-3 TRBD1 TGTGCCAGCAGCCACAGGGGGGTCCGACCCTACGAGCAGTACTTC CASSHRGVRPYEQYF
many TRBJ1-2 TRBV2 . TGTGCCAGCAGTGAAGGGACAGCCTATGGCTACACCTTC CASSEGTAYGYTF
many TRBJ1-2 TRBV18 . TGTGCCAGCTCACCCGGTGGAGCCCCGGCTTATGGCTACACCTTC CASSPGGAPAYGYTF
few TRBJ2-7 TRBV3-1 TRBD1 TGTGCCAGCAGCCAACTCGCGGGACAGGGTCACGAGCAGTACTTC CASSQLAGQGHEQYF
few TRBJ1-2 TRBV12-3/TRBV12-4 . TGTGCCAGCAGTTGGAGGCAGGGCTACACCTTC CASSWRQGYTF
many TRBJ2-7 TRBV20-1 . TGCAGTGCCTTGGGACCGTTTCGGGAGCAGTACTTC CSALGPFREQYF
many TRBJ1-1 TRBV5-1 TRBD1 TGCGCCAGCAGCCCTGGACAGGGGAGGACTGAAGCTTTCTTT CASSPGQGRTEAFF
. TRBJ1-2 TRBV20-1 . TGCAGTGCTAGAGGTGTCAACGAGGATGGCTACACCTTC CSARGVNEDGYTF
many TRBJ1-1 TRBV9 . TGTGCCAGCAGCGGGACAGACATGAACACTGAAGCTTTCTTT CASSGTDMNTEAFF
few TRBJ2-7 TRBV7-3 . TGTGCCAGCAGCCCCGGCCGAGAGACCCCCTACGAGCAGTACTTC CASSPGRETPYEQYF
. TRBJ1-2 TRBV6-5 . TGTGCCAGCAGTTCCGGGAGGGGCTACACCTTC CASSSGRGYTF
. TRBJ2-7 TRBV6-1 . TGTGCCAGCAGTGATTGGGCGTACGCCACCTACGAGCAGTACTTC CASSDWAYATYEQYF
many TRBJ2-7 TRBV7-9 . TGTGCCAGCAGCTCTAACCGGCAGTACGAGCAGTACTTC CASSSNRQYEQYF
. TRBJ1-2 TRBV6-5 . TGTGCCAGCAGTTACGGGAAACCAGCTAACTATGGCTACACCTTC CASSYGKPANYGYTF
. TRBJ1-1 TRBV10-1 . TGCGCCAGCAGTCCTGGTATGGGGACCACTGAAGCTTTCTTT CASSPGMGTTEAFF
many TRBJ1-6 TRBV5-1 . TGCGCCAGCAGCTTGGAGGGGAGCAAGAATTCCCTCCACTTT CASSLEGSKNSLHF
. TRBJ1-1 TRBV12-5 . TGTGCTAGTGGTTTGGGTAACACTGAAGCTTTCTTT CASGLGNTEAFF
. TRBJ2-7 TRBV20-1 . TGCAGTGCTAGTCGGCCTCCCTACGAGCAGTACTTC CSASRPPYEQYF
. TRBJ2-7 TRBV5-5 . TGTGCCAGCAGCGCGTCCGGGCTCCACTCCGACGAGCAGTACTTC CASSASGLHSDEQYF
many TRBJ2-7 TRBV10-3 TRBD1 TGTGCCATCAGTGAAGGTTGGGGACAGACAGGGCGCTACGAGCAGTACTTC CAISEGWGQTGRYEQYF
many TRBJ2-2 TRBV7-9 TRBD2 TGTGCCAGCACCCCGACTAGCGGGCACGGGGAGCTGTTTTTT CASTPTSGHGELFF
many TRBJ1-1 TRBV11-2 . TGTGCCAGCAACCCCAGCGGGGTGTTGCGCACTGAAGCTTTCTTT CASNPSGVLRTEAFF